This is a list of T cell receptor beta chains from one sample in a study of post-analysis software for immune sequencing data. MiXCR was run by TCRdb on the PCR reads, yielding one entry per CDR3 protein. This sample has hundreds of thousands of distinct CDR3 sequences; approximately 53% occur once, and the top ten carry roughly 4.4%. Input material: blood. The receptors come from a girl aged 10 to 17 with multiple sclerosis. CDR3s include the opening cysteine and the closing phenylalanine or tryptophan. A D gene is named only where the DNA matches it firmly. Clone size, where shown, is once, few, many, or a class for clones that have expanded.

>TRBJ2-7|TRBV12-3/TRBV12-4|few|TRBD2
TGTGCCAGCAGTTTAAATGTAGGAGCGGGGATCTACGAGCAGTACTTC
CASSLNVGAGIYEQYF
>TRBJ2-1|TRBV15|-|-
TGTGCCACCAGTGACGCCTATTATAAGCCGGGACAAACGGAGAATGAGCAGTTCTTC
CATSDAYYKPGQTENEQFF
>TRBJ2-7|TRBV6-5|-|-
TGTGCCTCACAGGGAAGATACGAGCAGTACTTC
CASQGRYEQYF
>TRBJ2-7|TRBV6-1|-|-
TGTGCCAGCAAGGGGGTCTCCTACGAGCAGTACTTC
CASKGVSYEQYF
>TRBJ2-1|TRBV18|-|-
TGTGCCAGCTCACCAAACAGGGAGCGCAATGAGCAGTTCTTC
CASSPNRERNEQFF
>TRBJ2-5|TRBV2|-|TRBD1
TGTGCCAGCAGTGGGAAACGGGACAGAGAGACCCAGTACTTC
CASSGKRDRETQYF
>TRBJ2-5|TRBV20-1|-|-
TGCAGCGCCAGTCGGGGCCGGGAGACCCAGTACTTC
CSASRGRETQYF
>TRBJ2-7|TRBV2|few|TRBD2
TGTGCCAGCAGGCGGGAGGGCCACGAGCAGTACTTC
CASRREGHEQYF
>TRBJ2-7|TRBV6-6|-|-
TGTGCCAGCAGTTACGCGGCGGGCGGGACCTTGGGGCAGTACTTC
CASSYAAGGTLGQYF
>TRBJ2-1|TRBV5-1|once|-
TGCGCCAGCAGCTTGGAGGGGACCGTTGGATACAATGAGCAGTTCTTC
CASSLEGTVGYNEQFF
>TRBJ1-2|TRBV3-1|-|-
TGTGCCAGCAGCCCAGGCAGGGGCGAGGTGGTCTATGGCTACACCTTC
CASSPGRGEVVYGYTF
>TRBJ2-3|TRBV5-1|-|-
TGCGCCAGCAGCTTGGGGGGGGCGCAGTCAGATACGCAGTATTTT
CASSLGGAQSDTQYF
>TRBJ1-5|TRBV19|-|-
TGTGCCAGTAGTCTGGGGCTCGGTCAGCCCCAGCATTTT
CASSLGLGQPQHF
>TRBJ2-5|TRBV12-3/TRBV12-4|-|TRBD2
TGTGCCAGCAGTTTACGGGCGGGAGGATGGGCAGAGACCCAGTACTTC
CASSLRAGGWAETQYF
>TRBJ2-7|TRBV18|-|TRBD2
TGTGCCAGCTCACCGGGACTAGCGGGACGGTACGAGCAGTACTTC
CASSPGLAGRYEQYF
>TRBJ2-7|TRBV20-1|few|-
TGCAGTGCTAGAGGGGGGCCTCCCTACGAGCAGTACTTC
CSARGGPPYEQYF
>TRBJ1-1|TRBV29-1|once|TRBD1
TGCAGCGCTGGACAGGGGGCAGGCACTGAAGCTTTCTTT
CSAGQGAGTEAFF
>TRBJ2-5|TRBV29-1|few|-
TGCAGCGTTGAGCCCGCTCCGAGGGAGACCCAGTACTTC
CSVEPAPRETQYF
>TRBJ2-7|TRBV15|-|TRBD2
TGTGCCACCGGCAGAGATCTGATAGCGGGAGACGGCGAGCAGTACTTC
CATGRDLIAGDGEQYF
>TRBJ2-5|TRBV10-3|-|TRBD1
TGTGCCATCAGTCCGGGACAGGGGAGAAAGACCCAGTACTTC
CAISPGQGRKTQYF
>TRBJ2-7|TRBV7-3|-|TRBD1
TGTGCCGGCAGCTTAAAACCAGGGGGCACCTACGAGCAGTACTTC
CAGSLKPGGTYEQYF
>TRBJ2-1|TRBV5-6|-|-
TGTGCCAGCAGTTTTATCAATGAGCAGTTCTTC
CASSFINEQFF
>TRBJ2-2|TRBV12-3/TRBV12-4|-|-
TGTGCCAGCAGTTTATGGGGGCCCGGGGAGCTGTTTTTT
CASSLWGPGELFF
>TRBJ2-7|TRBV29-1|few|-
TGCAGCGCTAGGGACGGATTTTACGAGCAGTACTTC
CSARDGFYEQYF
>TRBJ2-5|TRBV4-1|-|-
TGCGCCAGCAGCCAATACAGTGAAGAGACCCAGTACTTC
CASSQYSEETQYF
>TRBJ2-1|TRBV5-1|-|TRBD1
TGCGCCAGCATGACGGACAGGGGGCTGGATGAGCAGTTCTTC
CASMTDRGLDEQFF
>TRBJ2-5|TRBV5-1|-|-
TGCGCCAGCAGCTCGGAAGGAGCCAAGTTGGAGACCCAGTACTTC
CASSSEGAKLETQYF
>TRBJ2-5|TRBV9|-|-
TGTGCCAGCAGCGTAATTAGGGGTCGCGGAGAAGAGACCCAGTACTTC
CASSVIRGRGEETQYF
>TRBJ2-5|TRBV7-7|-|-
TGTGCTAGCAGCTTAAATTTAGGGAACCAAGAGGCCCAGTACTTC
CASSLNLGNQEAQYF
>TRBJ1-5|TRBV7-2|-|-
TGTGCCAGCAGCTTAGGTAAAGGAAGGCATAATCAGCCCCAGCATTTT
CASSLGKGRHNQPQHF
>TRBJ2-7|TRBV5-6|-|-
TGTGCCAGCAGCTTATACGGGACGGCGGATTACGAGCAGTACTTC
CASSLYGTADYEQYF
>TRBJ2-3|TRBV3-1|-|TRBD2
TGTGCCAGCAGCTTCAGAGCGGGGGAGACAGATACGCAGTATTTT
CASSFRAGETDTQYF
>TRBJ1-2|TRBV7-9|-|-
TGTGCCAGCAGTCTCTCCCTCGGCGCTAACTATGGCTACACCTTC
CASSLSLGANYGYTF
>TRBJ2-5|TRBV18|-|-
TGTGCCAGCTCAGGAGCGGGCTCCCAAGAGACCCAGTACTTC
CASSGAGSQETQYF
>TRBJ1-2|TRBV12-3/TRBV12-4|few|-
TGTGCCAGCAGTATAATTTTAGGAGGGGGTGGCTACACCTTC
CASSIILGGGGYTF
>TRBJ2-3|TRBV2|once|-
TGTGCCACAAGTCGAGGACAGCGCACAGATACGCAGTATTTT
CATSRGQRTDTQYF
>TRBJ2-7|TRBV10-3|-|-
TGTGCCATCAGTGACGTGGAGGGCCGGAGGAACGAGCAGTACTTC
CAISDVEGRRNEQYF
>TRBJ2-7|TRBV2|-|-
TGTGCCAGCAGTAGACAGGCAAATTACGAGCAGTACTTC
CASSRQANYEQYF
>TRBJ2-7|TRBV6-5|-|-
TGTGCCAGCCGCTGGGGGAGCTCCTACGAGCAGTACTTC
CASRWGSSYEQYF
>TRBJ2-1|TRBV15|-|-
TGTGCCACCAGCAGAGTGTTTGGCGACAATGAGCAGTTCTTC
CATSRVFGDNEQFF
>TRBJ2-7|TRBV6-6|-|TRBD1
TGTGCCAGCAGTGTCATCCGGGACAGGGACCACGAGCAGTACTTC
CASSVIRDRDHEQYF
>TRBJ2-3|TRBV5-6|few|TRBD2
TGTGCCAGCAGCCCAGGGACTAGCCGGACAGATACGCAGTATTTT
CASSPGTSRTDTQYF
>TRBJ2-6|TRBV7-3|-|TRBD2
TGTGCCAGCAGCCTAAGGGGACTAGCGGGGACCTCTGGGGCCAACGTCCTGACTTTC
CASSLRGLAGTSGANVLTF
>TRBJ2-5|TRBV20-1|-|-
TGCAGTGCGACCCTAACTAAAGAGACCCAGTACTTC
CSATLTKETQYF
>TRBJ1-1|TRBV9|-|TRBD1
TGTGCCAGCAGCGGCCGGGACAGCCTGAACACTGAAGCTTTCTTT
CASSGRDSLNTEAFF
>TRBJ2-5|TRBV4-1|few|-
TGCGCCAGCAGCCAAGGGTCGGCTAGTAAGCCCCAAGAGACCCAGTACTTC
CASSQGSASKPQETQYF
>TRBJ2-7|TRBV12-3/TRBV12-4|-|-
TGTGCCAGCAGTCCGGGACAAAACTACGAGCAGTACTTC
CASSPGQNYEQYF
>TRBJ1-2|TRBV5-5|few|TRBD1
TGTGCCAGCAGCTCCCGGACAGGGAGCGGCTACACCTTC
CASSSRTGSGYTF
>TRBJ2-7|TRBV10-3|-|TRBD2
TGTGCCACCAGCCTTAACGGTCTAGCGGGTAGCGAGCAGTACTTC
CATSLNGLAGSEQYF
>TRBJ2-3|TRBV7-2|once|TRBD2
TGTGCCAGCAGCGGGGGACTACTGACAGATACGCAGTATTTT
CASSGGLLTDTQYF